This T cell receptor beta chain stems from a study of T cell repertoires in cytomegalovirus infection. Study summary: Shared public TCR beta signatures pointed to both CMV infection and a matching HLA type.

TCRdb reanalysed the reads using MiXCR and keeps one entry per CDR3 protein. This table holds tens of thousands of distinct CDR3 sequences, roughly 20% found once. This clonotype was seen only a few times. The antigen is undetermined. Overall study results and limits: Cumulative frequency (of public TCR beta family members) identified carriers of CMV plus the relevant HLA. HLA-C-restricted CMV-specific TCR beta clonotypes prevailed in the ex vivo response.

This CDR3 is built from 16 residues. V dropped 5 bases and J dropped 6 bases, with 17 bases sitting between them. CDR1 and CDR2 from the germline V gene are MDHEN and SYDVKM. This clonotype was obtained from a human donor in good health (CMV status not recorded). Some clones in this sample may be carry-over from other donors' samples. The chain couples TRBV28 to TRBJ1-6; D is perhaps TRBD1 (6 bases). Sequencing was performed on PBMCs, sequenced either directly or after in vitro stimulation (not recorded which). The CDR3 sequence is CASSPLEGGGNSPLHF. CDR3 sequence (DNA): TGTGCCAGCAGTCCTTTGGAAGGGGGTGGTAATTCACCCCTCCACTTT.